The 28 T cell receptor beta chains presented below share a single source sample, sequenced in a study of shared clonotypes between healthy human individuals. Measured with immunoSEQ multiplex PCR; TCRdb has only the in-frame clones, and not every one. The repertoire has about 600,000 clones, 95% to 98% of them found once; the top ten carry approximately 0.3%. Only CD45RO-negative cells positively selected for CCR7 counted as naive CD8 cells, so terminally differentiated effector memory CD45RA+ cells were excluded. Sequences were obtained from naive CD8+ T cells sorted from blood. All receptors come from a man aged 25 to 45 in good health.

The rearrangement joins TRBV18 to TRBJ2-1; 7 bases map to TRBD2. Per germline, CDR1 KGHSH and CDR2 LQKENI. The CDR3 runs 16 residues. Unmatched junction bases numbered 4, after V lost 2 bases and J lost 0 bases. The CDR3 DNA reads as TGTGCCAGCTCACCAGGGGTAGCGGGCTCCTACAATGAGCAGTTCTTC. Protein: CASSPGVAGSYNEQFF.

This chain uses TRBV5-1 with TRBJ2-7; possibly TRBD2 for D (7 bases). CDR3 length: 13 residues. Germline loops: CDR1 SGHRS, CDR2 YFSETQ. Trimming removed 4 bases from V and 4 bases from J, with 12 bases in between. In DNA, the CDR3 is TGCGCCAGCAGCCCACAGGGAGGGTACGAGCAGTACTTC. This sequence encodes CASSPQGGYEQYF.

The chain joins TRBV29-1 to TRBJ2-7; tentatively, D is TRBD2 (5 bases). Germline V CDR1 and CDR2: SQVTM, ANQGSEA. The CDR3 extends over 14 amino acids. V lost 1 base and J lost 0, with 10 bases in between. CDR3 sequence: CSVEVPGSSYEQYF. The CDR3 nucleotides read TGCAGCGTTGAAGTTCCGGGGAGCTCCTACGAGCAGTACTTC.

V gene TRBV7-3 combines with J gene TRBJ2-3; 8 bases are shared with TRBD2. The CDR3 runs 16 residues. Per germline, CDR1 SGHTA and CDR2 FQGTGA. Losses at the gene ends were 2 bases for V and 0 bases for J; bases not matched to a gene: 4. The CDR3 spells CASSLGSGTSTDTQYF. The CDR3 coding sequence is TGTGCCAGCAGCTTAGGTAGCGGGACTAGCACAGATACGCAGTATTTT. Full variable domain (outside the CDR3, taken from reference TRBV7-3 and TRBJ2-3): GAGVSQTPSNKVTEKGKYVELRCDPISGHTALYWYRQSLGQGPEFLIYFQGTGAADDSGLPNDRFFAVRPEGSVSTLKIQRTERGDSAVYLCASSLGSGTSTDTQYFGPGTRLTVL.

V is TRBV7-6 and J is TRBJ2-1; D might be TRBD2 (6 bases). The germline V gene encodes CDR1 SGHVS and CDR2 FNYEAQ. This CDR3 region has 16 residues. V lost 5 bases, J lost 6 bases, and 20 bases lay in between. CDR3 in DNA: TGTGCCAGCAGCCAAGGAGGGTCAATATTTGGCAATGAGCAGTTCTTC. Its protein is CASSQGGSIFGNEQFF. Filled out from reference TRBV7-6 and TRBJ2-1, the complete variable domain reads GAGVSQSPRYKVTKRGQDVALRCDPISGHVSLYWYRQALGQGPEFLTYFNYEAQQDKSGLPNDRFSAERPEGSISTLTIQRTEQRDSAMYRCASSQGGSIFGNEQFFGPGTRLTVL.

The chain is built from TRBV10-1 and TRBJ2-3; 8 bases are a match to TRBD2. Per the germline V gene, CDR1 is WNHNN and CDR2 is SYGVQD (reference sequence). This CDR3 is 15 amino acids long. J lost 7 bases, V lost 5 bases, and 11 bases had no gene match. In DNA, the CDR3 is TGCGCCAGCAGTAATAGCGGGATAGCGACACATACGCAGTATTTT. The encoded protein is CASSNSGIATHTQYF.

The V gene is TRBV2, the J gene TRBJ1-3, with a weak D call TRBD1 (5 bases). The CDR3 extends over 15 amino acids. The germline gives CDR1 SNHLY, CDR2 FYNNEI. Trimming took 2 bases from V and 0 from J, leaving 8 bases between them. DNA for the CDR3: TGTGCCAGCAGTGAACGGGGGGGCTCTGGAAACACCATATATTTT. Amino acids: CASSERGGSGNTIYF. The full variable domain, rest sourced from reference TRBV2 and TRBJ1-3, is EPEVTQTPSHQVTQMGQEVILRCVPISNHLYFYWYRQILGQKVEFLVSFYNNEISEKSEIFDDQFSVERPDGSNFTLKIRSTKLEDSAMYFCASSERGGSGNTIYFGEGSWLTVV.

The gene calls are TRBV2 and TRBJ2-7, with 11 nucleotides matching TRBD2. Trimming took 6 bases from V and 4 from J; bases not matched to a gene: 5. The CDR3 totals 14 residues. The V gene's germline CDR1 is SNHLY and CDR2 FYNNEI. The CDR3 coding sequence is TGTGCCAGCAGCCCAGGACTAGCGGGTTACGAGCAGTACTTC. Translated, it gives CASSPGLAGYEQYF.

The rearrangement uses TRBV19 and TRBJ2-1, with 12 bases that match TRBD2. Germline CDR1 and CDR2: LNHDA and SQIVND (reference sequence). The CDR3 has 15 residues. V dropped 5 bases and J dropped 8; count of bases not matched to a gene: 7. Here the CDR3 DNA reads TGTGCCAGTAGTGTGCTAGCGGGAGGGCCAGATGAGCAGTTCTTC. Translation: CASSVLAGGPDEQFF.

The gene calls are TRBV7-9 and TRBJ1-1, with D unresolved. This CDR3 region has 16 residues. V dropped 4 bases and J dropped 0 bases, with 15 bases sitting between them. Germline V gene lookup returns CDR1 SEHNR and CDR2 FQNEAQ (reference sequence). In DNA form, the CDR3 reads TGTGCCAGCAGCTCTCCGTCGCCCAGGCTGAACACTGAAGCTTTCTTT. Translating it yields CASSSPSPRLNTEAFF.

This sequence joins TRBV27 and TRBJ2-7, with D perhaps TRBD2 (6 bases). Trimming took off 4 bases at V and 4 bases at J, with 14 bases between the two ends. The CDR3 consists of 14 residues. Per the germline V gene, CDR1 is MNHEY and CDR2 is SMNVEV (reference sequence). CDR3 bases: TGTGCCAGCAGTTCCGCTTCGGGAGTGTACGAGCAGTACTTC. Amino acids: CASSSASGVYEQYF.

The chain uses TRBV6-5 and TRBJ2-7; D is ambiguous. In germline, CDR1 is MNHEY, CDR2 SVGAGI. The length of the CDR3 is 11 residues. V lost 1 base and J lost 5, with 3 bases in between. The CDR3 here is CASSYYDEQYF. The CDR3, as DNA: TGTGCCAGCAGTTACTACGACGAGCAGTACTTC.

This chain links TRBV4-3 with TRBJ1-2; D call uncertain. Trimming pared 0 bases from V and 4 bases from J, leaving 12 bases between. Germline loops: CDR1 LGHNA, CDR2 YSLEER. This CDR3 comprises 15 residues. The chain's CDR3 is CASSQDLVPSYGYTF. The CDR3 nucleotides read TGCGCCAGCAGCCAAGATTTGGTTCCCTCCTATGGCTACACCTTC.

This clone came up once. The CDR3 loop is CASSLVSTRTEEQYF. The CDR3 region has the DNA TGCGCCAGCAGCTTGGTGTCTACTCGAACGGAGGAGCAGTACTTC. This chain joins TRBV5-1 and TRBJ2-7; D is undetermined. In germline, CDR1 is SGHRS, CDR2 YFSETQ. The length of the CDR3 is 15 residues. V lost 0 bases and J lost 7, with 17 bases in between.

The chain's CDR3 is CASSPTGGRYEKLFF. CDR3 nucleotides: TGCGCCAGCAGCCCGACAGGGGGAAGGTATGAAAAACTGTTTTTT. This sequence joins TRBV4-1 and TRBJ1-4, with 9 nucleotides matching TRBD1. Germline V gene sequence: CDR1 MGHRA, CDR2 YSYEKL. V gave up 4 bases and J gave up 6 bases; unmatched junction bases: 6. The CDR3 totals 15 residues.

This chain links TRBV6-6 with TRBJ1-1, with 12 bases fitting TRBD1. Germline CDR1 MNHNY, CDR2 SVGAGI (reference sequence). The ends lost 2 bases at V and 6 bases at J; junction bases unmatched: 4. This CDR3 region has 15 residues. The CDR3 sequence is CASSYRGTGGSEAFF. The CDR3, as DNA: TGTGCCAGCAGTTACCGCGGGACAGGGGGCTCTGAAGCTTTCTTT.

CDR3 protein: CASSSDRGEQYF. The CDR3 DNA is TGTGCCAGCAGCTCGGACAGGGGGGAGCAGTACTTC. The rearrangement joins TRBV7-9 to TRBJ2-7; TRBD1 matches at 10 bases. Trimming cost V 4 bases and J 7 bases; bases outside gene matches: 1. This CDR3 has 12 residues. The V gene's germline CDR1 is SEHNR and CDR2 FQNEAQ (reference sequence).

The CDR3 sequence is CSVGRGYF. Written as DNA, the CDR3 is TGCAGCGTTGGAAGAGGGTACTTC. J is TRBJ2-5 and V is TRBV29-1; D call uncertain. V gave up 4 bases and J gave up 13 bases, with 7 bases separating them. CDR1 and CDR2 (germline): SQVTM, ANQGSEA. The CDR3 contains 8 residues.

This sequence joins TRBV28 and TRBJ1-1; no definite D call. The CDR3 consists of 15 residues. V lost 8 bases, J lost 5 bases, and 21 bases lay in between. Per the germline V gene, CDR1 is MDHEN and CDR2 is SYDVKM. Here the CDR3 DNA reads TGTGCCAGCGCCCCATGGAGAGAAACGGGAACTGAAGCTTTCTTT. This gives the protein CASAPWRETGTEAFF.

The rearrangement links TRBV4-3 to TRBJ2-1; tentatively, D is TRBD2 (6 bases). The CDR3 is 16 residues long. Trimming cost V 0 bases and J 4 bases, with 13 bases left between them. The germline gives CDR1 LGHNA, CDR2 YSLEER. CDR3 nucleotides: TGCGCCAGCAGCCAAGAGGTCCCGGGAGATTACAATGAGCAGTTCTTC. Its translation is CASSQEVPGDYNEQFF.

The CDR3: CASSVEGRGRQYF. Here the CDR3 DNA reads TGTGCCAGCAGCGTAGAGGGGAGGGGACGGCAGTACTTC. The genes are TRBV9 and TRBJ2-7, with TRBD2 matching over 7 bases. The J segment lost 9 bases and the V segment lost 0 bases, leaving 6 bases of the junction unmatched. Germline lookup yields CDR1 SGDLS and CDR2 YYNGEE. The CDR3 is made up of 13 amino acids.

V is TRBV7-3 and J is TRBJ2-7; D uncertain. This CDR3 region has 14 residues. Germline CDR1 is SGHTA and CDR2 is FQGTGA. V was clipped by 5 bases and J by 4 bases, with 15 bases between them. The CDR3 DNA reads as TGTGCCAGCAGCCCTCGACCGAACCCTTACGAGCAGTACTTC. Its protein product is CASSPRPNPYEQYF. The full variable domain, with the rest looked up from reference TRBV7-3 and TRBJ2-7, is GAGVSQTPSNKVTEKGKYVELRCDPISGHTALYWYRQSLGQGPEFLIYFQGTGAADDSGLPNDRFFAVRPEGSVSTLKIQRTERGDSAVYLCASSPRPNPYEQYFGPGTRLTVT.

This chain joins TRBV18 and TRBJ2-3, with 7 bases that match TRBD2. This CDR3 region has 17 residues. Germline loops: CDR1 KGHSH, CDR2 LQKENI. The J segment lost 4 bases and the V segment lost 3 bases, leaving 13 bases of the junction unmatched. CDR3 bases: TGTGCCAGCTCACCCCAAGAAAGGACTAGGATTTCAGATACGCAGTATTTT. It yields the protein CASSPQERTRISDTQYF.

CDR3 nucleotides: TGTGCCAGCAGCCAAGAGAGGGAAATATATGGCTACACCTTC. It specifies CASSQEREIYGYTF. The V and J genes are TRBV4-2 and TRBJ1-2; no firm D call. Germline loops: CDR1 LGHNA, CDR2 YNFKEQ. CDR3 length: 14 residues. V was pared by 0 bases and J by 5 bases, with 10 bases between.

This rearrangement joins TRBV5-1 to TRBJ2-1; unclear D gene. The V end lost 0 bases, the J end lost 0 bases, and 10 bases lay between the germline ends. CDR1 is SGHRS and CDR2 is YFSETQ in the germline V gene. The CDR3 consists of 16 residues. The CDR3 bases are TGCGCCAGCAGCTTGGGCAGTCGTTACTCCTACAATGAGCAGTTCTTC. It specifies CASSLGSRYSYNEQFF.

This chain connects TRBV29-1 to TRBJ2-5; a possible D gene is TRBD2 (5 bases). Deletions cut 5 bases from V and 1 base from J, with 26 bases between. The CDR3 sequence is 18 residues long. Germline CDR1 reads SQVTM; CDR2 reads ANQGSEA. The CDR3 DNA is TGCAGCGTTCCAGGCGACTACTTCACTACTAGTCTCCAAGAGACCCAGTACTTC. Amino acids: CSVPGDYFTTSLQETQYF.

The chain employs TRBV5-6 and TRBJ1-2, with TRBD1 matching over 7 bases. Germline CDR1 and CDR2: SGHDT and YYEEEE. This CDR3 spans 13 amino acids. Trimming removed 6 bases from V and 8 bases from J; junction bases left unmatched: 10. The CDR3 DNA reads TGTGCCAGCATCGGGGACAGAGGTTGGGGCTACACCTTC. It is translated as CASIGDRGWGYTF.

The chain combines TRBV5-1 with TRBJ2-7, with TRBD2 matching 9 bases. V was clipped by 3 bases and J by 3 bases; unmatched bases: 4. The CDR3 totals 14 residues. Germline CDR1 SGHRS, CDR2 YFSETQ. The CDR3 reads CASSSTSGYYEQYF. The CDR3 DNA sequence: TGCGCCAGCAGCTCGACTAGCGGTTACTACGAGCAGTACTTC.